The 25 T cell receptor beta chains below come from one sample, sequenced in a study of technical replicates of blood from a few donors. The repertoire was sequenced with immunoSEQ multiplex PCR; TCRdb's copy has only in-frame clones and lacks some. The sample has fewer than 85,000 clones, approximately 91% seen once. Sequenced material: PBMCs. Receptors were obtained from a human donor in good health. Some clones in this sample may be carry-over from other donors' samples.

V gene TRBV5-1 combines with J gene TRBJ1-3, with a tentative D call TRBD1 (6 bases). The length of the CDR3 is 14 residues. Trimming took 0 bases from V and 3 from J, leaving 7 bases between them. Germline V gene data show CDR1 as SGHRS and CDR2 as YFSETQ. The CDR3 spells CASSLEGGGNTIYF. For the CDR3, the DNA is TGCGCCAGCAGCTTGGAAGGGGGTGGAAACACCATATATTTT.

The chain has TRBV25-1 and TRBJ2-5; TRBD2 matches 7 bases. CDR1 is MGHDK and CDR2 is SYGVNS in the germline V gene. The CDR3 runs 14 residues. After removal of 10 bases from V and 4 bases from J, the junction contained 12 bases not matched to a gene. CDR3 in amino acids: CATSAGGMRETQYF. In DNA, the CDR3 is TGTGCCACCTCCGCCGGGGGGATGAGAGAGACCCAGTACTTC. Filled out from reference TRBV25-1 and TRBJ2-5, the complete variable domain reads EADIYQTPRYLVIGTGKKITLECSQTMGHDKMYWYQQDPGMELHLIHYSYGVNSTEKGDLSSESTVSRIRTEHFPLTLESARPSHTSQYLCATSAGGMRETQYFGPGTRLLVL.

The genes are TRBV7-9 and TRBJ1-4; 8 nucleotides agree with TRBD1. CDR3 length: 16 amino acids. Losses at the gene ends were 4 bases for V and 8 bases for J; bases not matched to a gene: 12. CDR1 and CDR2 (germline): SEHNR, FQNEAQ (reference sequence). In nucleotides, the CDR3 is TGTGCCAGCAGCTCTAAGCCCTTGACAGGGGCAGAAAAACTGTTTTTT. This encodes CASSSKPLTGAEKLFF.

The chain links TRBV7-3 to TRBJ2-1; 8 bases fit TRBD1. This CDR3 is built from 15 residues. CDR1 is SGHTA and CDR2 is FQGTGA in the germline V gene. V gave up 4 bases and J gave up 9 bases; unmatched junction bases: 11. The DNA for the CDR3 is TGTGCCAGCAGCTCGGGACAGGCCCGATCGGGTGAGCAGTTCTTC. As protein: CASSSGQARSGEQFF.

The chain's CDR3 is CASSLEEGVDGYTF. The DNA of the CDR3 is TGTGCCAGCAGCTTAGAAGAGGGCGTAGATGGCTACACCTTC. V and J are TRBV7-2 and TRBJ1-2, with D uncertain. The germline V gene encodes CDR1 SGHTA and CDR2 FQGNSA. Trimming took off 1 base at V and 6 bases at J, with 12 bases between the two ends. The CDR3 totals 14 residues.

CDR3 sequence (DNA): TGCAGCGTTACAACAGGGATTGATACGCAGTATTTT. It yields the protein CSVTTGIDTQYF. The chain couples TRBV29-1 to TRBJ2-3; D might be TRBD1 (6 bases). V dropped 5 bases and J dropped 6 bases, with 12 bases sitting between them. This CDR3 comprises 12 residues. Germline V gene data show CDR1 as SQVTM and CDR2 as ANQGSEA.

J is TRBJ2-7 and V is TRBV4-3; maybe TRBD2 (6 bases). The germline CDR1 and CDR2 sequences are LGHNA and YSLEER. The length of the CDR3 is 15 residues. V was shortened by 4 bases and J by 6 bases, with 19 bases between the two germline ends. The CDR3 DNA reads as TGCGCCAGCAGCCCCTCGGGAGTCGGGTTAAGCGAGCAGTACTTC. Translated, it gives CASSPSGVGLSEQYF.

A single count supports this clone. The genes are TRBV4-3 and TRBJ2-3; TRBD2 is a possible D gene (6 bases). Trimming stripped 0 bases from V and 2 bases from J, with 18 bases between. The CDR3 runs to 18 residues. Per the germline V gene, CDR1 is LGHNA and CDR2 is YSLEER. The CDR3 nucleotides read TGCGCCAGCAGCCAAGATCCCTCTGGGCTAGCGAACACAGATACGCAGTATTTT. Translation gives CASSQDPSGLANTDTQYF.

J is TRBJ2-2 and V is TRBV19; tentatively, D is TRBD1 (5 bases). V was cut by 7 bases and J by 6 bases, with 18 bases left in between. The V gene's germline CDR1 is LNHDA and CDR2 SQIVND (reference sequence). The CDR3 consists of 15 residues. The DNA of the CDR3 is TGTGCCAGTACCCCCAGGGCCGGGTTTTCCGGGGAGCTGTTTTTT. Amino acids: CASTPRAGFSGELFF.

This clone was recorded only once. The V and J genes are TRBV6-5 and TRBJ2-3; TRBD2 aligns across 10 bases. Losses at the gene ends were 6 bases for V and 4 bases for J; bases not matched to a gene: 7. CDR1 is MNHEY and CDR2 is SVGAGI in the germline V gene. The CDR3 sequence is 15 residues long. CDR3 in DNA: TGTGCCAGCAGACCCCCGGGACTAGCGTCAGATACGCAGTATTTT. Amino acids: CASRPPGLASDTQYF.

V and J are TRBV7-2 and TRBJ2-5; the match to TRBD1 covers 8 bases. The CDR3 has 13 residues. Germline V gene data show CDR1 as SGHTA and CDR2 as FQGNSA. The trim removed 8 bases at V and 2 bases at J, leaving 4 bases unmatched. CDR3 in DNA: TGTGCCAGCGGCCGGGACAGGCAAGAGACCCAGTACTTC. As protein: CASGRDRQETQYF.

The rearrangement joins TRBV30 to TRBJ2-1; D unclear. Germline V gene sequence: CDR1 GTSNPN, CDR2 SVGIG (reference sequence). The CDR3 spans 14 residues. The germline V and J ends were trimmed by 2 bases and 6 bases, with 14 bases remaining between them. The CDR3 DNA reads TGTGCCTGGAGTCGGAGTAGGATCGGCAATGAGCAGTTCTTC. This codes for CAWSRSRIGNEQFF. Based on the CDR3 plus reference TRBV30 and TRBJ2-1, the full variable domain is SQTIHQWPATLVQPVGSPLSLECTVEGTSNPNLYWYRQAAGRGLQLLFYSVGIGQISSEVPQNLSASRPQDRQFILSSKKLLLSDSGFYLCAWSRSRIGNEQFFGPGTRLTVL.

The genes are TRBV7-9 and TRBJ2-7; 9 bases are a match to TRBD2. In germline, CDR1 is SEHNR, CDR2 FQNEAQ (reference sequence). V was pared by 0 bases and J by 0 bases, with 0 bases of the junction left unmatched. The CDR3 has 15 amino acids. The CDR3 protein is CASSLASGSSYEQYF. The CDR3 nucleotides read TGTGCCAGCAGCTTAGCTAGCGGGAGCTCCTACGAGCAGTACTTC.

V usage is TRBV10-3 and J usage is TRBJ2-7, with TRBD1 matching over 7 bases. CDR1 and CDR2 from the germline V gene are ENHRY and SYGVKD. With 1 base clipped from V and 3 bases from J, the junction kept 3 bases outside the gene matches. The CDR3 consists of 14 residues. CDR3: CAISELAGGYEQYF. CDR3 bases: TGTGCCATCAGTGAGTTGGCAGGGGGCTACGAGCAGTACTTC.

The chain is built from TRBV4-3 and TRBJ1-4; D remains ambiguous. Germline CDR1 and CDR2: LGHNA and YSLEER. V was trimmed by 5 bases and J by 1 base, leaving 14 bases between them. CDR3 length: 16 residues. The chain's CDR3 is CASSKTATITNEKLFF. CDR3 DNA sequence: TGCGCCAGCAGCAAAACAGCAACGATAACTAATGAAAAACTGTTTTTT.

The chain has TRBV7-9 and TRBJ2-1; 8 bases align to TRBD2. Germline CDR1 reads SEHNR; CDR2 reads FQNEAQ (reference sequence). V was clipped by 4 bases and J by 1 base; unmatched bases: 9. CDR3 length: 17 amino acids. CDR3 loop: CASSSAGGGISYNEQFF. The CDR3 region has the DNA TGTGCCAGCAGCTCGGCCGGGGGGGGGATTTCCTACAATGAGCAGTTCTTC. Based on the CDR3 plus reference TRBV7-9 and TRBJ2-1, the full variable domain is DTGVSQNPRHKITKRGQNVTFRCDPISEHNRLYWYRQTLGQGPEFLTYFQNEAQLEKSRLLSDRFSAERPKGSFSTLEIQRTEQGDSAMYLCASSSAGGGISYNEQFFGPGTRLTVL.

The chain carries TRBV6-5 and TRBJ2-1; 11 nucleotides agree with TRBD2. The germline V gene has CDR1 MNHEY and CDR2 SVGAGI. Trimming removed 5 bases from V and 5 bases from J; junction bases left unmatched: 5. The CDR3 is made up of 15 amino acids. The CDR3 DNA follows: TGTGCCAGCAGTCGACTAGCGGGGTTAAACAATGAGCAGTTCTTC. This encodes CASSRLAGLNNEQFF.

This clone came up once. V usage is TRBV12-5 and J usage is TRBJ2-1, with 10 bases matching TRBD2. With V trimmed by 1 base and J by 8 bases, 2 bases remained unmatched. Germline values: CDR1 LGHNT, CDR2 FRNRAP. CDR3 length: 14 residues. Written as DNA, the CDR3 is TGTGCTAGTGGTTTGGGAGCGGGGGGGGATGAGCAGTTCTTC. Amino acids: CASGLGAGGDEQFF.

The chain uses TRBV27 and TRBJ1-6, with TRBD1 as a possible D gene (5 bases). Germline-derived CDR1 and CDR2 are MNHEY and SMNVEV (reference sequence). Deletions cut 4 bases from V and 7 bases from J, with 11 bases between. The CDR3 sequence is 14 residues long. The CDR3 loop is CASSSSNRNSPLHF. The CDR3 bases are TGTGCCAGCAGTTCCTCTAACAGGAATTCACCCCTCCACTTT.

The chain uses TRBV4-3 and TRBJ1-3; the D is unclear. The CDR3 runs to 15 residues. V dropped 8 bases and J dropped 0 bases, with 14 bases sitting between them. The V gene's germline CDR1 is LGHNA and CDR2 YSLEER. Here the CDR3 DNA reads TGCGCCAGCTCCCTCGACTTGGGCTCTGGAAACACCATATATTTT. Its protein is CASSLDLGSGNTIYF.

This rearrangement joins TRBV6-4 to TRBJ2-1; D is unresolved. The germline V and J ends were trimmed by 0 bases and 0 bases, with 9 bases remaining between them. The CDR3 has 16 residues. Germline CDR1 MRHNA, CDR2 SNTAGT. CDR3 residues: CASSDSISSSYNEQFF. DNA of the CDR3: TGTGCCAGCAGTGACTCCATATCTAGCTCCTACAATGAGCAGTTCTTC.

Of note for this clone: Sequence at one end of the junction differs from germline and may be a read error. The chain links TRBV4-3 to TRBJ1-2, with 11 bases matching TRBD1. CDR3 length: 15 amino acids. Germline V gene lookup returns CDR1 LGHNA and CDR2 YSLEER. Here the CDR3 DNA reads TGCGCCAGCAACCAATGGACAGGGGGCGACTATGGCTACACCTTC. As protein: CASNQWTGGDYGYTF.

This rearrangement joins TRBV19 to TRBJ1-2, with a possible D match to TRBD1 (6 bases). In germline, CDR1 is LNHDA, CDR2 SQIVND (reference sequence). V lost 4 bases and J lost 5, with 14 bases in between. This CDR3 has 14 residues. This chain's CDR3 is CASSSGQNFYGYTF. The CDR3 DNA sequence: TGTGCCAGTAGTAGTGGACAGAATTTTTATGGCTACACCTTC.

This clone was counted only a few times. The chain uses TRBV10-2 and TRBJ2-2, with D possibly matching TRBD2 (5 bases). CDR1 and CDR2 (germline): WSHSY, SAAADI. The CDR3 is 16 amino acids. Trimming removed 6 bases at V and 2 bases at J, with 16 bases between. The CDR3 DNA reads as TGCGCCAGCAGACCCGCGGAAACTAGAAACACCGGGGAGCTGTTTTTT. Translation: CASRPAETRNTGELFF.

The chain joins TRBV29-1 to TRBJ2-1, with 11 bases that match TRBD2. V dropped 7 bases and J dropped 10; count of bases not matched to a gene: 21. The CDR3 extends over 17 amino acids. CDR1 SQVTM and CDR2 ANQGSEA come from the germline V gene. Here the CDR3 reads CSAEVLVTGLAETEQFF. The CDR3 DNA sequence: TGCAGCGCCGAGGTATTGGTGACGGGACTAGCGGAAACAGAGCAGTTCTTC.